Following are 14 T cell receptor beta chains from one sample sequenced in a study of T cells after yellow fever vaccination. MiXCR, run by TCRdb on the 5' RACE reads, gives a single entry per CDR3 protein. Of some 350,000 distinct CDR3 sequences listed, about 8.7% were seen once; the top ten hold 15% to 20%. The material sequenced was PBMCs, taken on the day of the first yellow fever vaccination. The receptors originated from a man aged 18 to 29 who received the YFV17D yellow fever vaccine.

This clonotype has a handful of counts. V usage is TRBV7-8 and J usage is TRBJ2-3; D not resolved. The CDR3 extends over 14 amino acids. Deletions cut 0 bases from V and 6 bases from J, with 10 bases between. CDR1 is SGHVS and CDR2 is FQNEAQ in the germline V gene. In DNA form, the CDR3 reads TGTGCCAGCAGCTTAGCGCCCCTCACGGATACGCAGTATTTT. Residues: CASSLAPLTDTQYF.

The chain employs TRBV4-3 and TRBJ2-2; weak D call: TRBD2 (6 bases). Germline lookup yields CDR1 LGHNA and CDR2 YSLEER. CDR3 size: 18 residues. V lost 1 base, J lost 8 bases, and 23 bases lay in between. The DNA for the CDR3 is TGCGCCAGCAGCCAAGTTGTCGGGACTGCAATGTTGGGGGGGGAGCTGTTTTTT. Residues: CASSQVVGTAMLGGELFF.

At least ten counts were recorded for this clonotype. The CDR3 nucleotides read TGCGCCAGCAGCTTGGGTCGAGGGGGAGGCTACACCTTC. Its translation is CASSLGRGGGYTF. This rearrangement joins TRBV5-1 to TRBJ1-2, with D possibly TRBD1 on 6 matching bases. The germline CDR1 and CDR2 sequences are SGHRS and YFSETQ. The V end lost 0 bases, the J end lost 8 bases, and 11 bases lay between the germline ends. The CDR3 covers 13 residues. The variable domain in full, with the rest retrieved from reference TRBV5-1 and TRBJ1-2, is KAGVTQTPRYLIKTRGQQVTLSCSPISGHRSVSWYQQTPGQGLQFLFEYFSETQRNKGNFPGRFSGRQFSNSRSEMNVSTLELGDSALYLCASSLGRGGGYTFGSGTRLTVV.

This sequence joins TRBV5-5 and TRBJ1-2, with no clear D. Germline V gene sequence: CDR1 SGHKS, CDR2 YYEKEE (reference sequence). The CDR3 totals 15 residues. V was shortened by 0 bases and J by 0 bases, with 9 bases between the two germline ends. CDR3 loop: CASSLEAASNYGYTF. CDR3 bases: TGTGCCAGCAGCTTGGAGGCAGCCTCTAACTATGGCTACACCTTC.

The rearrangement uses TRBV27 and TRBJ1-1; no firm D call. The V end lost 5 bases, the J end lost 1 base, and 8 bases lay between the germline ends. The germline CDR1 and CDR2 sequences are MNHEY and SMNVEV (reference sequence). The CDR3 has 13 residues. The CDR3 DNA reads as TGTGCCAGCAGTACCGGGAAGAACACTGAAGCTTTCTTT. Its translation: CASSTGKNTEAFF.

This clonotype has a count of ten or more. J is TRBJ2-5 and V is TRBV29-1; 7 bases line up with TRBD1. This CDR3 has 13 amino acids. The J segment lost 5 bases and the V segment lost 6 bases, leaving 9 bases of the junction unmatched. Germline CDR1 is SQVTM and CDR2 is ANQGSEA. The CDR3 region is CSVKQGLRETQYF. Here the CDR3 DNA reads TGCAGCGTGAAACAGGGGTTGCGGGAGACCCAGTACTTC. Full variable domain (rest looked up from reference TRBV29-1 and TRBJ2-5): SAVISQKPSRDICQRGTSLTIQCQVDSQVTMMFWYRQQPGQSLTLIATANQGSEATYESGFVIDKFPISRPNLTFSTLTVSNMSPEDSSIYLCSVKQGLRETQYFGPGTRLLVL.

In this sample, this clonotype turned up many times. This chain uses TRBV20-1 with TRBJ2-5; D remains unclear. The length of the CDR3 is 10 residues. Germline V gives CDR1 DFQATT, CDR2 SNEGSKA (reference sequence). V gave up 4 bases and J gave up 3 bases, with 3 bases separating them. This chain's CDR3 is CSAIKETQYF. The CDR3 DNA follows: TGCAGTGCTATAAAAGAGACCCAGTACTTC.

This sequence joins TRBV4-2 and TRBJ2-1; 7 positions match TRBD1. CDR1 is LGHNA, CDR2 YNFKEQ, per germline. The CDR3 is 16 amino acids. Losses at the gene ends were 3 bases for V and 8 bases for J; bases not matched to a gene: 13. The CDR3 loop is CASSQAGTERLDEQFF. The CDR3 DNA sequence: TGTGCCAGCAGCCAGGCCGGGACAGAAAGGTTGGATGAGCAGTTCTTC.

The rearrangement joins TRBV9 to TRBJ2-2; 10 bases align to TRBD2. The germline CDR1 and CDR2 sequences are SGDLS and YYNGEE. Trimming took 7 bases from V and 4 from J; bases not matched to a gene: 10. The CDR3 runs 16 residues. DNA of the CDR3: TGTGCCAGCGCCAGGGAGGGACTAGCGACCACCGGGGAGCTGTTTTTT. Protein sequence: CASAREGLATTGELFF.

This clonotype was observed a handful of times. The J gene is TRBJ1-1, the V gene TRBV5-1, with 9 bases identical to TRBD1. This CDR3 has 12 residues. V shed 4 bases and J 13 bases; nucleotides not matched to a gene: 8. Germline values: CDR1 SGHRS, CDR2 YFSETQ. The CDR3 DNA sequence: TGCGCCAGCAGCGCCGGACAGGGGCTTGGTTTCTTT. Amino acids: CASSAGQGLGFF.

This clonotype was counted a few times. The chain employs TRBV11-1 and TRBJ2-1; 7 bases agree with TRBD2. The germline V gene has CDR1 SGHAT and CDR2 FQDESV (reference sequence). The CDR3 loop spans 13 amino acids. V dropped 2 bases and J dropped 7; count of bases not matched to a gene: 2. The CDR3 region has the DNA TGTGCCAGCAGCTTAAGAGCGGGGAATGAGCAGTTCTTC. It yields the protein CASSLRAGNEQFF.

The chain carries TRBV5-1 and TRBJ1-2; D is possibly TRBD1 (5 bases). Germline CDR1 is SGHRS and CDR2 is YFSETQ. The ends were cut back, 0 bases at V and 5 bases at J, with 8 bases in the middle. This CDR3 is built from 13 residues. For the CDR3, the DNA is TGCGCCAGCAGCTTGGCGGGGGAATATGGCTACACCTTC. Its protein product is CASSLAGEYGYTF. The complete variable domain, with remaining parts taken from reference TRBV5-1 and TRBJ1-2, reads KAGVTQTPRYLIKTRGQQVTLSCSPISGHRSVSWYQQTPGQGLQFLFEYFSETQRNKGNFPGRFSGRQFSNSRSEMNVSTLELGDSALYLCASSLAGEYGYTFGSGTRLTVV.

The chain has TRBV19 and TRBJ1-1, with D perhaps TRBD1 (5 bases). The ends were cut back, 5 bases at V and 9 bases at J, with 13 bases in the middle. This CDR3 comprises 12 residues. Germline V gives CDR1 LNHDA, CDR2 SQIVND (reference sequence). In DNA form, the CDR3 reads TGTGCCAGTAGTCTCCGGCAGGGCCAAGCTTTCTTT. It yields the protein CASSLRQGQAFF.

The chain uses TRBV20-1 and TRBJ2-3; D not resolved. Germline V gene sequence: CDR1 DFQATT, CDR2 SNEGSKA (reference sequence). Trimming pared 3 bases from V and 4 bases from J, leaving 8 bases between. This CDR3 spans 12 amino acids. This chain's CDR3 is CSARGTADTQYF. CDR3 nucleotides: TGCAGTGCTAGGGGTACGGCAGATACGCAGTATTTT.